This is a list of T cell receptor beta chains from one sample in a study of vaccination effects on CD4 cells after COVID-19. TCRdb keeps only in-frame clones here, not all; method: immunoSEQ multiplex PCR. This table holds fewer than 25,000 clones, 65% to 80% found once. Their antigen targets remain unknown. The source was CD4+ T cells from PBMCs cultured with HCoV-NL63 spike peptides, collected after COVID-19 vaccination. These receptors were obtained from a human donor who received a COVID-19 vaccine. The CDR3 runs from the conserved cysteine through the conserved F or W. Each record gives: J gene, V gene, D gene, clone size, CDR3 protein, CDR3 DNA. D genes are given only for firm matches. Size tells how often a clone was seen (once, few, many) or the class of an expanded clone, and some rows leave it out.

TRBJ1-5 TRBV5-1 TRBD1 - CASSEGTGGLGNQPQHF TGCGCCAGCAGCGAAGGGACAGGGGGTTTGGGCAATCAGCCCCAGCATTTT
TRBJ1-5 TRBV27 - - CASSFTEGPQHF TGTGCCAGCAGTTTTACGGAAGGGCCCCAGCATTTT
TRBJ2-2 TRBV3-1/TRBV3-2 - - CASSQLGTGELFF TGTGCCAGCAGCCAACTAGGCACCGGGGAGCTGTTTTTT
TRBJ1-1 TRBV7-7 - few CASSFQVNTEAFF TGTGCCAGCAGCTTTCAGGTGAACACTGAAGCTTTCTTT
TRBJ1-1 TRBV9 - once CASPLGRTEAFF TGTGCCAGCCCCCTCGGGCGGACTGAAGCTTTCTTT
TRBJ1-5 TRBV5-6 - - CASSSGGPNSNQPQHF TGTGCCAGCAGCTCCGGGGGACCGAATAGCAATCAGCCCCAGCATTTT
TRBJ1-1 TRBV12-3/TRBV12-4 - - CASSLGKNTEAFF TGTGCCAGCAGTTTAGGCAAGAACACTGAAGCTTTCTTT
TRBJ2-1 TRBV7-7 - - CASSSTAGGNNEQFF TGTGCCAGCAGCTCAACGGCCGGCGGGAACAATGAGCAGTTCTTC
TRBJ2-7 TRBV4-2 - - CASSQEVSGRFYEQYF TGTGCCAGCAGCCAAGAAGTATCGGGACGGTTCTACGAGCAGTACTTC
TRBJ2-5 TRBV2 TRBD2 - CASSEHGLAGGGAIQETQYF TGTGCCAGCAGTGAACACGGACTAGCGGGAGGGGGAGCCATCCAAGAGACCCAGTACTTC
TRBJ1-1 TRBV27 TRBD1 - CASSRDRVDATEAFF TGTGCCAGCAGCCGGGACAGGGTTGACGCCACTGAAGCTTTCTTT
TRBJ1-2 TRBV20-1 - - CSAASYGYTF TGCAGTGCCGCCAGCTATGGCTACACCTTC
TRBJ2-2 TRBV11-2 TRBD2 - CASSLGTSLGGELFF TGTGCCAGCAGCTTGGGGACTAGCCTCGGCGGGGAGCTGTTTTTT
TRBJ2-1 TRBV5-1 - - CASSISGLGIEYEQFF TGCGCCAGCAGCATTAGCGGATTGGGAATCGAGTATGAGCAGTTCTTC
TRBJ1-5 TRBV18 TRBD1 - CASSRGAPGQGYQPQHF TGTGCCAGCTCACGGGGGGCCCCGGGACAGGGGTATCAGCCCCAGCATTTT
TRBJ1-6 TRBV3-1/TRBV3-2 - - CASSQVQDRPNSPLHF TGTGCCAGCAGCCAAGTACAGGATCGGCCAAATTCACCCCTCCACTTT
TRBJ2-7 TRBV10-2 TRBD2 once CASGKGAGGPHEQYF TGCGCCAGTGGGAAAGGAGCGGGGGGGCCCCACGAGCAGTACTTC
TRBJ1-4 TRBV5-1 - - CASSLSGATNEKLFF TGCGCCAGCAGCTTGTCGGGAGCAACTAATGAAAAACTGTTTTTT
TRBJ1-1 TRBV6-5 TRBD1 few CASSYGTGRATEAFF TGTGCCAGCAGTTACGGGACAGGGCGGGCCACTGAAGCTTTCTTT
TRBJ1-2 TRBV20-1 TRBD1 once CSASTAGGAGGYTF TGCAGTGCTAGTACGGCAGGGGGCGCAGGTGGCTACACCTTC
TRBJ1-6 TRBV5-4 TRBD1 few CASSLETGSNNSPLHF TGTGCCAGCAGCTTGGAGACAGGGTCAAATAATTCACCCCTCCACTTT
TRBJ2-7 TRBV7-9 - - CASSFWGTSLEQYF TGTGCCAGCAGCTTTTGGGGGACCTCCCTCGAGCAGTACTTC
TRBJ1-3 TRBV28 - - CASSSSGQSSGNTIYF TGTGCCAGCAGTTCGTCGGGTCAGAGCTCTGGAAACACCATATATTTT
TRBJ2-7 TRBV6-5 - few CASSSSRPDRPYEQYF TGTGCCAGCAGTTCTTCCCGACCCGACAGACCCTACGAGCAGTACTTC
TRBJ1-2 TRBV29-1 TRBD1 - CSVGPGTGHGYTF TGCAGCGTTGGCCCCGGGACAGGGCATGGCTACACCTTC
TRBJ2-5 TRBV3-1/TRBV3-2 TRBD2 - CASSPGLKGSVETQYF TGTGCCAGCAGCCCGGGACTAAAGGGTAGTGTCGAGACCCAGTACTTC
TRBJ2-7 TRBV6-5 - - CASGLQTVSYEQYF TGTGCCAGCGGATTGCAGACGGTCTCCTACGAGCAGTACTTC
TRBJ1-1 TRBV6-5 - - CASTIAGNTEAFF TGTGCCAGCACCATCGCGGGGAACACTGAAGCTTTCTTT
TRBJ2-3 TRBV10-1 - - CASSESIGGSTDTQYF TGCGCCAGCAGTGAGTCGATAGGCGGGAGCACAGATACGCAGTATTTT
TRBJ1-6 TRBV28 - - CASSSYQGYNSPLHF TGTGCCAGCAGTTCATACCAGGGATATAATTCACCCCTCCACTTT
TRBJ2-7 TRBV2 - few CASSETHEQYF TGTGCCAGCAGTGAAACGCACGAGCAGTACTTC
TRBJ2-5 TRBV5-1 - medium-sized CASSLAGGVQETQYF TGCGCCAGCAGCTTGGCTGGGGGAGTCCAAGAGACCCAGTACTTC